This entry features one TCR beta chain sequence. While infection was still active, Seattle patients were enrolled and then followed longitudinally. Trimming removed 5 bases from V and 1 base from J, with 9 bases in between. CDR1 and CDR2 (germline): KGHDR, SFDVKD. The length of the CDR3 is 14 residues. This specimen comes from a study of blood T cell repertoires in COVID-19. In the study overall: T cells, B-cell-depleted T cells, or PBMCs provided the cDNA or gDNA that served as material.

The method was immunoSEQ multiplex PCR; TCRdb's version includes in-frame clones alone and lacks a portion of them. The sample has about 110,000 clones; over 60% are singletons. The source is a man older than 75 with COVID-19, enrolled during active disease. The material sequenced was peripheral blood. The V and J genes are TRBV24-1 and TRBJ2-3; TRBD2 might be the D (5 bases). CDR3 in DNA: TGTGCCACCAGTGTCCACGGGGGCACAGATACGCAGTATTTT. This encodes CATSVHGGTDTQYF.